This T cell receptor beta chain was obtained from a study of T-cell reconstitution after alpha-beta-depleted transplantation in children. This clonotype was seen a few times. Its antigen is currently unknown. V was pared by 3 bases and J by 6 bases, with 2 bases of the junction left unmatched. Germline CDR1 and CDR2: MGHRA and YSYEKL. The CDR3 contains 12 residues. The study, taken as a whole, reports: It was newly produced T cells that mostly accounted for T-cell counts and diversity one year after transplant. It was reported that alpha-beta T cells came from several hundred expanded graft clones (about two months after transplant). Several patients had high TCRbeta diversity at day 60; it came from surviving recipient T cells and thymic progenitors.

Unique molecular identifiers were built into the TCRbeta library. TCRdb re-called the PCR reads through MiXCR, storing one row per CDR3 protein. The top ten hold approximately 55% of the sample, which has tens of thousands of distinct CDR3 sequences, less than 20% seen once. The starting material was PBMCs, mostly from graft donor cells, obtained 360 days after TCRalphabeta/CD19-depleted stem cell transplant. The sequence came from a male patient between 2 and 10 years old who had a stem cell transplant for acute lymphoblastic leukemia, so the T cells may come from the graft donor. The chain carries TRBV4-1 and TRBJ2-7; TRBD1 matches 7 bases. The CDR3 DNA reads TGCGCCAGCAGCCAGACAGGGTTCGAGCAGTACTTC. It specifies CASSQTGFEQYF.